This is a list of T cell receptor beta chains from one sample in a study of shared clonotypes between healthy human individuals. The protocol was immunoSEQ multiplex PCR, while the TCRdb copy is restricted to in-frame clones and leaves out a portion. The table includes about 2.2 million clones, 90% to 95% detected once. Input material: naive CD8+ T cells from PBMCs. The receptors stem from a man aged 18-30 years in good health. Some clones in this sample may be carry-over from other donors' samples. Both conserved end residues are part of each CDR3. The order of the fields is clone size, J gene, V gene, D gene, CDR3 protein, CDR3 DNA. D genes are given only for firm matches. Only part of the rows carry a size: once, few, many, or a class if the clone is expanded.

>.|TRBJ2-5|TRBV11-3|.
CASSLGREETQYF
TGTGCCAGCAGCTTAGGCAGGGAAGAGACCCAGTACTTC
>.|TRBJ2-7|TRBV6-9|.
CASSLPGLEGRFSYEQYF
TGTGCCAGCAGCCTACCCGGCTTAGAGGGGCGATTCTCCTACGAGCAGTACTTC
>.|TRBJ1-3|TRBV4-3|.
CASSQGGPPGNTIYF
TGCGCCAGCAGCCAAGGGGGTCCTCCCGGAAACACCATATATTTT
>.|TRBJ2-7|TRBV10-2|.
CASSVRGQIRYEQYF
TGCGCCAGCAGTGTTCGGGGTCAAATTCGCTACGAGCAGTACTTC
>.|TRBJ2-2|TRBV27|.
CASSHDLWGAPGELFF
TGTGCCAGCAGCCATGACCTGTGGGGGGCCCCCGGGGAGCTGTTTTTT
>.|TRBJ2-1|TRBV7-6|TRBD2
CASSLGGWREAYNEQFF
TGTGCCAGCAGCTTAGGAGGTTGGCGGGAGGCCTACAATGAGCAGTTCTTC
>.|TRBJ1-3|TRBV19|.
CASSEGRNTIYF
TGTGCCAGTTCCGAGGGGCGAAACACCATATATTTT
>once|TRBJ1-3|TRBV7-9|TRBD1
CASSLADRADRNTIYF
TGTGCCAGCAGCTTAGCCGACAGGGCGGATCGAAACACCATATATTTT
>.|TRBJ1-5|TRBV7-8|.
CASSENRVISNQPQHF
TGTGCCAGCAGCGAAAACAGGGTGATAAGCAATCAGCCCCAGCATTTT
>.|TRBJ1-3|TRBV4-3|.
CASSLWGLSSGNTIYF
TGCGCCAGCAGCCTGTGGGGCCTGAGCTCTGGAAACACCATATATTTT
>.|TRBJ1-2|TRBV25-1|.
CASSGKGGGYGYTF
TGTGCCAGCAGTGGTAAGGGGGGAGGCTATGGCTACACCTTC
>.|TRBJ1-5|TRBV6-1|.
CASGWVRQPQHF
TGTGCCAGTGGATGGGTACGTCAGCCCCAGCATTTT
>.|TRBJ2-1|TRBV2|TRBD2
CASSGRLAEANEQFF
TGTGCCAGCAGTGGCAGGCTAGCGGAGGCAAATGAGCAGTTCTTC
>.|TRBJ2-3|TRBV10-3|.
CAITSDRDTQYF
TGTGCCATCACCTCGGACAGAGATACGCAGTATTTT
>.|TRBJ2-1|TRBV11-3|.
CASSLLTRSSYNEQFF
TGTGCCAGCAGCTTGTTGACTCGTTCCAGCTACAATGAGCAGTTCTTC
>.|TRBJ2-7|TRBV27|TRBD1
CASSWGQGYYEQYF
TGTGCCAGCAGTTGGGGACAGGGGTACTACGAGCAGTACTTC
>once|TRBJ2-7|TRBV5-5|TRBD2
CASSLDPLAGVDEQYF
TGTGCCAGCAGCTTAGACCCACTAGCGGGAGTAGACGAGCAGTACTTC
>.|TRBJ2-3|TRBV10-3|.
CAIKKTEWRPDTQYF
TGTGCCATCAAAAAGACCGAGTGGAGGCCAGATACGCAGTATTTT
>once|TRBJ2-3|TRBV5-1|TRBD1
CASSFIYRGDTQYF
TGCGCCAGCAGCTTCATCTACAGGGGAGATACGCAGTATTTT
>.|TRBJ2-1|TRBV4-3|.
CASSQSPERPTYNEQFF
TGCGCCAGCAGCCAGTCGCCCGAGCGGCCAACCTACAATGAGCAGTTCTTC
>.|TRBJ2-1|TRBV27|.
CASSQGTAQFF
TGTGCCAGCAGTCAAGGGACCGCGCAGTTCTTC
>once|TRBJ2-2|TRBV11-3|.
CASSLGLGPANTGELFF
TGTGCCAGCAGCTTAGGACTCGGGCCCGCGAACACCGGGGAGCTGTTTTTT
>.|TRBJ1-4|TRBV6-5|.
CASSSFATNEKLFF
TGTGCCAGCAGTTCTTTTGCAACTAATGAAAAACTGTTTTTT
>.|TRBJ2-7|TRBV7-2|TRBD2
CASSWGLAGAYEQYF
TGTGCCAGCAGCTGGGGACTAGCGGGAGCCTACGAGCAGTACTTC
>.|TRBJ2-7|TRBV7-9|.
CASSLAPFGEQYF
TGTGCCAGCAGCTTAGCGCCATTCGGCGAGCAGTACTTC
>.|TRBJ2-7|TRBV5-6|.
CASSRPLQGYEQYF
TGTGCCAGCAGCCGACCCTTACAGGGCTACGAGCAGTACTTC
>.|TRBJ2-7|TRBV28|.
CASSPPFYEQYF
TGTGCCAGCAGTCCTCCTTTTTACGAGCAGTACTTC
>.|TRBJ1-5|TRBV28|.
CASTLRAWSNQPQHF
TGTGCCTCCACCCTGCGGGCCTGGAGCAATCAGCCCCAGCATTTT
>.|TRBJ1-2|TRBV5-8|TRBD1
CASSLGQGNYGYTF
TGTGCCAGCAGCTTGGGACAGGGAAACTATGGCTACACCTTC
>.|TRBJ2-7|TRBV5-1|TRBD1
CASSSGQASYEQYF
TGCGCCAGCAGCTCGGGACAGGCAAGTTACGAGCAGTACTTC
>.|TRBJ1-1|TRBV7-2|TRBD1
CASSLGQGWNTEAFF
TGTGCCAGCAGCTTAGGACAGGGGTGGAACACTGAAGCTTTCTTT
>.|TRBJ2-7|TRBV29-1|.
CSVGTEAAYEQYF
TGCAGCGTTGGAACAGAAGCCGCCTACGAGCAGTACTTC
>.|TRBJ1-1|TRBV9|.
CASSIRQYTEAFF
TGTGCCAGCAGCATCCGACAGTACACTGAAGCTTTCTTT
>.|TRBJ2-3|TRBV7-3|TRBD2
CASSPGTSAVHTDTQYF
TGTGCCAGCAGCCCAGGGACTAGCGCGGTTCACACAGATACGCAGTATTTT
>.|TRBJ1-2|TRBV9|TRBD1
CASSGATGRYYGYTF
TGTGCCAGCAGCGGAGCGACAGGGCGATACTATGGCTACACCTTC
>.|TRBJ2-4|TRBV5-4|.
CASSLDRSRSIQYF
TGTGCCAGCAGCTTGGATAGGTCAAGGAGCATTCAGTACTTC
>.|TRBJ2-1|TRBV7-9|.
CASSLVQGSYNEQFF
TGTGCCAGCAGCTTAGTGCAGGGTTCCTACAATGAGCAGTTCTTC
>.|TRBJ2-3|TRBV10-3|.
CAISESGTAWGSDTQYF
TGTGCCATCAGTGAGTCGGGGACGGCGTGGGGGTCAGATACGCAGTATTTT
>.|TRBJ2-7|TRBV25-1|.
CASSEYGLEVKGQYF
TGTGCCAGCAGTGAATATGGACTGGAGGTAAAAGGGCAGTACTTC
>.|TRBJ1-3|TRBV19|.
CASSSRGGNTIYF
TGTGCCAGTAGCTCCAGGGGCGGAAACACCATATATTTT
>.|TRBJ2-1|TRBV9|TRBD1
CASSDGTAYNEQFF
TGTGCCAGCAGCGACGGGACAGCTTACAATGAGCAGTTCTTC
>.|TRBJ2-7|TRBV29-1|.
CSVLSGASSYEQYF
TGCAGCGTTCTTAGCGGCGCGAGCTCCTACGAGCAGTACTTC
>.|TRBJ2-5|TRBV28|.
CASRGGPDETQYF
TGTGCCAGCAGGGGGGGCCCGGATGAGACCCAGTACTTC
>.|TRBJ2-2|TRBV27|.
CASSLFDGKEDTGELFF
TGTGCCAGCAGTTTATTTGACGGGAAGGAGGACACCGGGGAGCTGTTTTTT
>.|TRBJ2-3|TRBV18|TRBD1
CASSHKQGITDTQYF
TGTGCCAGCTCACACAAACAGGGGATCACAGATACGCAGTATTTT
>.|TRBJ2-7|TRBV28|.
CASSLWSGEQYF
TGTGCCAGCAGTTTATGGAGTGGCGAGCAGTACTTC
>.|TRBJ2-7|TRBV28|TRBD1
CASSSLPGQGYEQYF
TGTGCCAGCAGTTCACTACCGGGACAGGGGTACGAGCAGTACTTC
>.|TRBJ1-3|TRBV6-1|.
CASSEARAGHSGNTIYF
TGTGCCAGCAGTGAAGCGCGTGCAGGCCACTCTGGAAACACCATATATTTT
>.|TRBJ2-1|TRBV4-3|TRBD2
CASSQDQWGGVLEQFF
TGCGCCAGCAGCCAAGATCAATGGGGAGGGGTTCTTGAGCAGTTCTTC
>.|TRBJ2-1|TRBV13|.
CASSSFSGGLYNEQFF
TGTGCCAGCAGCTCCTTTAGCGGCGGGCTATACAATGAGCAGTTCTTC
>once|TRBJ2-1|TRBV4-3|.
CASSQGPGKYGNEQFF
TGCGCCAGCAGCCAAGGCCCCGGGAAATATGGCAATGAGCAGTTCTTC
>.|TRBJ2-7|TRBV27|TRBD2
CASSLAGAYEQYF
TGTGCCAGCAGTTTAGCGGGAGCCTACGAGCAGTACTTC
>.|TRBJ2-2|TRBV13|.
CASSLRVWGRTGELFF
TGTGCCAGCAGCTTAAGGGTATGGGGTCGCACCGGGGAGCTGTTTTTT